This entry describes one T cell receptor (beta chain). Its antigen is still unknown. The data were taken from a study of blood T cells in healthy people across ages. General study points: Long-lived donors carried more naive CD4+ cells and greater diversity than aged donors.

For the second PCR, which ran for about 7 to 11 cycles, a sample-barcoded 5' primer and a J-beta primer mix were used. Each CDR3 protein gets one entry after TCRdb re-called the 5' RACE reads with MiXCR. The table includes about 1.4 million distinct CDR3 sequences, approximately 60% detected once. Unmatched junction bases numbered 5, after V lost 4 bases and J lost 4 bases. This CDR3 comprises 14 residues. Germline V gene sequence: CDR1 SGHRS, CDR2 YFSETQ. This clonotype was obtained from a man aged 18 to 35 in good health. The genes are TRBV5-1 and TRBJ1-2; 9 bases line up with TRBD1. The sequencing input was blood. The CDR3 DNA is TGCGCCAGCAGCGCCGCGGACAGGGGCTATGGCTACACCTTC. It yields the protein CASSAADRGYGYTF.